The 11 T cell receptor beta chains presented below share a single source sample, sequenced in a study. In TCRdb, the RT-PCR reads were re-called with MiXCR into one record per CDR3 protein. The data show more than 600,000 distinct CDR3 sequences, 13% to 15% seen once. Sequenced sample: memory CD4+ T cells from blood. The receptors originated from a female donor in good health, serving as a healthy control.

In this sample, this clonotype turned up a few times. The chain carries TRBV3-1 and TRBJ1-1, with a weak D call TRBD1 (6 bases). The ends were cut back, 11 bases at V and 7 bases at J, with 23 bases in the middle. The CDR3 loop spans 14 amino acids. Germline V CDR1 and CDR2: LGHDT, YNNKEL (reference sequence). CDR3 loop: CAVARENRDGEAFF. CDR3 nucleotide sequence: TGTGCCGTCGCCCGCGAGAACAGGGATGGTGAAGCTTTCTTT. Variable domain in full (rest from reference TRBV3-1 and TRBJ1-1): DTAVSQTPKYLVTQMGNDKSIKCEQNLGHDTMYWYKQDSKKFLKIMFSYNNKELIINETVPNRFSPKSPDKAHLNLHINSLELGDSAVYFCAVARENRDGEAFFGQGTRLTVV.

There are many counts of this clonotype. The rearrangement joins TRBV7-2 to TRBJ2-2; possible D gene TRBD1, 5 bases. Germline V gene sequence: CDR1 SGHTA, CDR2 FQGNSA. Trimming cost V 3 bases and J 0 bases, with 8 bases left between them. There are 15 residues in the CDR3. As DNA, the CDR3 is TGTGCCAGCAGCTTTCAGGGCGCGAACACCGGGGAGCTGTTTTTT. It yields the protein CASSFQGANTGELFF.

This chain uses TRBV3-1 with TRBJ1-1, with D unresolved. Trimming took 0 bases from V and 1 from J, leaving 12 bases between them. Germline CDR1 is LGHDT and CDR2 is YNNKEL (reference sequence). The CDR3 loop spans 16 amino acids. DNA of the CDR3: TGTGCCAGCAGCCAAGAGAACGAAGGAGCGAACACTGAAGCTTTCTTT. Protein sequence: CASSQENEGANTEAFF.

This clonotype occurred a few times. The chain carries TRBV27 and TRBJ1-1; D is uncertain. Germline V gives CDR1 MNHEY, CDR2 SMNVEV (reference sequence). Trimming shortened V by 4 bases and J by 1 base, and 10 bases separated the two germline ends. The CDR3 totals 14 residues. CDR3 in amino acids: CASSYGNRNTEAFF. The DNA of the CDR3 is TGTGCCAGCAGTTATGGCAACAGGAACACTGAAGCTTTCTTT.

The J gene is TRBJ1-2, the V gene TRBV4-2, with 10 bases identical to TRBD1. Germline assignment: CDR1 LGHNA and CDR2 YNFKEQ. The CDR3 is made up of 16 amino acids. V lost 4 bases to trimming and J lost 3 bases; unmatched junction nucleotides: 8. CDR3 coding DNA: TGTGCCAGCAGCCGCGACAGGGGGCGGTTCGACTATGGCTACACCTTC. This translates into CASSRDRGRFDYGYTF.

Only a few counts were recorded for this clonotype. For the CDR3, the DNA is TGCGCCAGCATGGAACAGGACGACACTGAAGCTTTCTTT. Its protein is CASMEQDDTEAFF. This chain links TRBV5-1 with TRBJ1-1; D might be TRBD1 (5 bases). The V and J ends lost 6 bases and 3 bases respectively, with 12 bases between them. CDR1 SGHRS and CDR2 YFSETQ come from the germline V gene. CDR3 length equals 13 residues.

This clonotype was seen ten or more times. This sequence joins TRBV7-3 and TRBJ2-7; 9 bases agree with TRBD1. Looked up from germline, CDR1 is SGHTA and CDR2 is FQGTGA. V lost 5 bases, J lost 4 bases, and 9 bases stayed unmatched. The CDR3 has 15 amino acids. The CDR3 bases are TGTGCCAGCAGCCAAGCCGGGACAGGGAGTTACGAGCAGTACTTC. It encodes CASSQAGTGSYEQYF. The whole variable domain, filled in from reference TRBV7-3 and TRBJ2-7, reads GAGVSQTPSNKVTEKGKYVELRCDPISGHTALYWYRQSLGQGPEFLIYFQGTGAADDSGLPNDRFFAVRPEGSVSTLKIQRTERGDSAVYLCASSQAGTGSYEQYFGPGTRLTVT.

This clonotype appeared a few times. V is TRBV18 and J is TRBJ2-1; D assignment may be TRBD1 or TRBD2 (5 bases each). The germline V gene encodes CDR1 KGHSH and CDR2 LQKENI. V lost 3 bases and J lost 8, with 14 bases in between. This CDR3 comprises 14 residues. CDR3 in amino acids: CASSPPARGDEQFF. CDR3 bases: TGTGCCAGCTCACCCCCGGCCCGGGGCGATGAGCAGTTCTTC.

This clonotype was seen many times. CDR3 nucleotide sequence: TGTGCCAGCAGGTACGGGACAGGGGGTGAAGCTTTCTTT. This gives the protein CASRYGTGGEAFF. This chain connects TRBV6-2 or TRBV6-3 to TRBJ1-1, with TRBD1 identical over 11 bases. The length of the CDR3 is 13 residues. In germline, CDR1 is MNHEY, CDR2 SVGEGT. The J segment lost 7 bases and the V segment lost 6 bases, leaving 4 bases of the junction unmatched.

The rearrangement uses TRBV28 and TRBJ1-6; 7 nucleotides line up with TRBD1. After removal of 3 bases from V and 8 bases from J, the junction contained 4 bases not matched to a gene. The CDR3 spans 14 residues. Germline CDR1 MDHEN, CDR2 SYDVKM. The CDR3 region is CASSFVGGDSPLHF. The CDR3 DNA is TGTGCCAGCAGTTTTGTAGGGGGCGATTCACCCCTCCACTTT.

The gene calls are TRBV12-3 or TRBV12-4 and TRBJ1-5, with D unresolved. The CDR3 sequence is 13 residues long. V was clipped by 5 bases and J by 4 bases, with 9 bases between them. CDR3 sequence reads: CASSEGPNQPQHF. CDR3 nucleotide sequence: TGTGCCAGCAGTGAGGGCCCGAATCAGCCCCAGCATTTT.